A single TCR beta chain is shown here with its context. Its antigen is still unknown. Base-call qualities are not available, and no considerably larger clone is one nucleotide away. The immunoSEQ Assay, a bias-controlled multiplex PCR, was used to amplify TCRbeta CDR3 regions from genomic DNA. The original pipeline was this. The number of nucleated cells in each sample was estimated from the amplification of reference gene primers within the assay. To quantify the absolute abundance of each unique TCRbeta CDR3 rearrangement, sequence reads were collapsed and filtered. For each sample, productive Simpson clonality was calculated by taking the square root of Simpson's diversity index across productive rearrangements. TCRdb retrieved this table from immuneACCESS and kept in-frame rearrangements only. Not all clones are present; in checked studies, unresolved V genes account for under half, and no reason is known for the remainder. V, J and clone size reflect that table, while D and trimming were determined from the DNA. The sample profile shows tens of thousands of clones; about nine tenths of them were found once. The ten largest clones add up to 16% of the sample.

The sample comes from a study of blood T cell repertoires in COVID-19 (dated by TCRdb to 2019 to 2021). Broadly, across the study: Collaborator samples came from the United States, Italy and Spain and covered acute and convalescent phases of COVID-19. The repertoires were released in a freely available public database intended as a resource for research on the immune response to SARS-CoV-2. Sample metadata almost always included a de-identified subject ID, COVID-19 status, age in years and sex. Samples came from the ongoing ImmuneRACE study (first 160 participants) plus 1,254 subjects from 6 global collaborators. Where available, HLA class I and class II types were taken from metadata supplied by the sample provider and were not determined by assay-based typing. The dataset comprised deeply sampled blood TCRbeta repertoires from subjects exposed to, actively infected with, or recovered from COVID-19. The prospective study material was composed of cDNA or gDNA derived from T cells, B-cell-depleted T cells, or PBMCs.

Each collaborating institution followed its own protocols to collect whole blood in K2EDTA tubes. Collaborator samples were shipped for TCRbeta analysis as frozen whole blood, isolated PBMCs, or DNA extracted from either sample type. What the authors observed across the whole study: Clinical and demographic metadata were provided uncurated, with the amount varying by source and participant.

Relative to germline, V is missing 2 bases and J is missing 4 bases, with 6 bases of the junction outside any gene match. Inclusive of the bounding cysteine and phenylalanine, the CDR3 is 16 residues long. Just the 48-base CDR3 DNA is kept, in frame starting at base 1. For CDR1 and CDR2, the germline V gene (reference sequence) lists SSHAT and FNYEAQ. The clonotype originates from a man between 60 and 75 years old with active or convalescent COVID-19. The specimen was peripheral blood. The rearranged segments are TRBV7-7 and TRBJ2-1, and TRBD2 aligns with 9 junction nucleotides. The sequence in DNA is TGTGCCAGCAGCTTATTAGGCGGGGGGGATTACAATGAGCAGTTCTTC. Its protein product is CASSLLGGGDYNEQFF.